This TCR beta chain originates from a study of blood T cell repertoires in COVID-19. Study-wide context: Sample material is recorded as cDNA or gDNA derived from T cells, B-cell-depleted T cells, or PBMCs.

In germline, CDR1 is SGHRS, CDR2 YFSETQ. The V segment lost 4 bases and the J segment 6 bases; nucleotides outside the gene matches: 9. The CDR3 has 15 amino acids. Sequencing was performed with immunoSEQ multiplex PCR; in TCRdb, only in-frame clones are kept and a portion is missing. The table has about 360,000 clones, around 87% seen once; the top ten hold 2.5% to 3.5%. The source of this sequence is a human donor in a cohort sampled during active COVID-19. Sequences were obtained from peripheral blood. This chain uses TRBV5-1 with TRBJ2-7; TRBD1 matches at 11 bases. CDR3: CASSPGQGALREQYF. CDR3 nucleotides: TGCGCCAGCAGCCCCGGACAGGGGGCGCTTCGCGAGCAGTACTTC.